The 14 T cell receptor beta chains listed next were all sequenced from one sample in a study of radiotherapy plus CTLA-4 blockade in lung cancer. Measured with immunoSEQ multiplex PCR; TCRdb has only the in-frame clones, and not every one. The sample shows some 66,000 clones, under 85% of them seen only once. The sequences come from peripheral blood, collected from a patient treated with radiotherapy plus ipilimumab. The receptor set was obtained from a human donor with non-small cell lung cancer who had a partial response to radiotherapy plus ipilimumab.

CDR3 amino acids: CASSGRTGFASPLHF. For the CDR3, the DNA is TGTGCCAGCAGCGGCCGGACAGGGTTCGCGTCACCCCTCCACTTT. V and J are TRBV5-6 and TRBJ1-6; 8 positions agree with TRBD1. Germline assignment: CDR1 SGHDT and CDR2 YYEEEE. V was pared by 4 bases and J by 10 bases, with 10 bases of the junction left unmatched. This CDR3 is 15 amino acids long.

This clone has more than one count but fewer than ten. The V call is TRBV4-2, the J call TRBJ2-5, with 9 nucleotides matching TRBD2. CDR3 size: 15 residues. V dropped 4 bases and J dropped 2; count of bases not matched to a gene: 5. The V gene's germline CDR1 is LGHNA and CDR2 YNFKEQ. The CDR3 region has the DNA TGTGCCAGCAGCCGAAGACTAGCGGCACAAGAGACCCAGTACTTC. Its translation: CASSRRLAAQETQYF.

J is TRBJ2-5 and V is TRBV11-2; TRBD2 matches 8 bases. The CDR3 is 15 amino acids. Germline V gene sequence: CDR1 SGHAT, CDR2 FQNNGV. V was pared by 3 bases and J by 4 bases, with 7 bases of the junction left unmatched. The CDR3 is CASSFEREKGETQYF. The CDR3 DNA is TGTGCCAGCAGCTTCGAGCGGGAGAAGGGAGAGACCCAGTACTTC.

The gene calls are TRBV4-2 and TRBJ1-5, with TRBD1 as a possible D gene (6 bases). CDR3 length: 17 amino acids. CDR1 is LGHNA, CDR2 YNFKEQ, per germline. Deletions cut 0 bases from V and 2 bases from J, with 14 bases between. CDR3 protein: CASSQDPPPGGNQPQHF. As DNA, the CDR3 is TGTGCCAGCAGCCAAGACCCTCCGCCAGGGGGCAATCAGCCCCAGCATTTT.

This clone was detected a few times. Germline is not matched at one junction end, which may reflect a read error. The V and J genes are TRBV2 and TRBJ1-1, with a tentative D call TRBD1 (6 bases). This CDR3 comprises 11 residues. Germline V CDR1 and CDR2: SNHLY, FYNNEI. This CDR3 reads CASSVYLQGVF. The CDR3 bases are TGTGCCAGCAGTGTATACTTACAGGGAGTTTTT.

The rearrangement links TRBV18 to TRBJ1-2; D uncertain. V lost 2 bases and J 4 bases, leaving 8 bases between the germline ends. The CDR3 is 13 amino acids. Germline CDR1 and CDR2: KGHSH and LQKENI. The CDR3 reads CASSPGQSYGYTF. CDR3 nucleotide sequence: TGTGCCAGCTCACCAGGGCAGAGCTATGGCTACACCTTC.

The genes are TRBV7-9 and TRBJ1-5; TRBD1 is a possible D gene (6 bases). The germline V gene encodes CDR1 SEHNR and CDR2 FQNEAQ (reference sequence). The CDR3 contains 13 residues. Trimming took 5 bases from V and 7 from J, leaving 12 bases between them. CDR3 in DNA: TGTGCCAGCAGCCAGACAGGTTTCCAGCCCCAGCATTTT. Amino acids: CASSQTGFQPQHF.

CDR3: CASSDWDRGRVGYTF. CDR3 sequence (DNA): TGTGCCAGCAGTGATTGGGACAGGGGGCGAGTTGGCTACACCTTC. The V call is TRBV2, the J call TRBJ1-2; 12 positions agree with TRBD1. In germline, CDR1 is SNHLY, CDR2 FYNNEI. Trimming cost V 3 bases and J 7 bases; bases outside gene matches: 6. There are 15 residues in the CDR3.

The CDR3 sequence: CASSQDPAGYGYNEQFF. CDR3 bases: TGCGCCAGCAGCCAAGACCCAGCGGGATATGGTTACAATGAGCAGTTCTTC. V is TRBV4-1 and J is TRBJ2-1, with 7 bases lining up with TRBD2. Germline V gives CDR1 MGHRA, CDR2 YSYEKL. The junction had 9 bases not matched to a gene; V was cut back by 0 bases and J by 4 bases. CDR3 length: 17 amino acids.

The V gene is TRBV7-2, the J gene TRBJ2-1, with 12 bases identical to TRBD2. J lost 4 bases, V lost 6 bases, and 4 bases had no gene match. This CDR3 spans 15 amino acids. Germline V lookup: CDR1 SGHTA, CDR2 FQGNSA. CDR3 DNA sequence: TGTGCCAGCAGGACGGGACTAGCGGGTTACAATGAGCAGTTCTTC. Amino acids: CASRTGLAGYNEQFF. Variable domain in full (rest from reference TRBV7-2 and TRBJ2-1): GAGVSQSPSNKVTEKGKDVELRCDPISGHTALYWYRQSLGQGLEFLIYFQGNSAPDKSGLPSDRFSAERTGGSVSTLTIQRTQQEDSAVYLCASRTGLAGYNEQFFGPGTRLTVL.

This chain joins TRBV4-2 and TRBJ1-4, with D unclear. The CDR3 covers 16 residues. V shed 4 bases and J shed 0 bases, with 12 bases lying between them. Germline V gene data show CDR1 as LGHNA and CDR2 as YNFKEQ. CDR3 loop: CASSPRAGTTNEKLFF. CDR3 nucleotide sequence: TGTGCCAGCAGCCCACGAGCGGGCACAACTAATGAAAAACTGTTTTTT.

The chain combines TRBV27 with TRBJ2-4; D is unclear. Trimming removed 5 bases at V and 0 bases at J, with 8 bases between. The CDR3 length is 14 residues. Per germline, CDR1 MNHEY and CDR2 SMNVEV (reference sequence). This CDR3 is CASSQLLAKNIQYF. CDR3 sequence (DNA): TGTGCCAGCAGTCAACTCCTAGCCAAAAACATTCAGTACTTC.

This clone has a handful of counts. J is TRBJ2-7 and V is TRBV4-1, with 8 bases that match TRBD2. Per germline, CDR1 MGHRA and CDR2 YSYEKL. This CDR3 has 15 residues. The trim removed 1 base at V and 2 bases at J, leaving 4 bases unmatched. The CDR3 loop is CASSQAPSGPYEQYF. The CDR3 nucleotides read TGCGCCAGCAGCCAAGCCCCTAGCGGGCCCTACGAGCAGTACTTC.

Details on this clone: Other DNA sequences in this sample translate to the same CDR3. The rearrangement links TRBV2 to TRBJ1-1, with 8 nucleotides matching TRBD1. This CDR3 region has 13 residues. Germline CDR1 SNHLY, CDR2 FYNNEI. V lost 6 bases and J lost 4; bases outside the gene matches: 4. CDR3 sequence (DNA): TGTGCCAGCAGCCAGGGGGCCGGCACTGAAGCTTTCTTT. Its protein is CASSQGAGTEAFF.